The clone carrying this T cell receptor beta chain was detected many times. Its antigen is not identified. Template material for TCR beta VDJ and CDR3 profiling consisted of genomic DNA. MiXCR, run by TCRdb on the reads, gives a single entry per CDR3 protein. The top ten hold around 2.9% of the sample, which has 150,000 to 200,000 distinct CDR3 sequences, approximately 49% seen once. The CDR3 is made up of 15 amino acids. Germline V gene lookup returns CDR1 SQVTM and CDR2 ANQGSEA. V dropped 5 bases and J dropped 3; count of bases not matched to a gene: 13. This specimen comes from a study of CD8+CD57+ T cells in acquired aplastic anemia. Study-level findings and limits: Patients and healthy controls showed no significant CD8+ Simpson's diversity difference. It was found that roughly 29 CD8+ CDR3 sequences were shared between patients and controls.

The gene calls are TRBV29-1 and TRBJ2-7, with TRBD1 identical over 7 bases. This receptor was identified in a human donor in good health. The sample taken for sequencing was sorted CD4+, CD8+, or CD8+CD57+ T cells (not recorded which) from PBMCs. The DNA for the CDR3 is TGCAGCGTTACGGACAGGATTTCGAACAACTACGAGCAGTACTTC. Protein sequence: CSVTDRISNNYEQYF.